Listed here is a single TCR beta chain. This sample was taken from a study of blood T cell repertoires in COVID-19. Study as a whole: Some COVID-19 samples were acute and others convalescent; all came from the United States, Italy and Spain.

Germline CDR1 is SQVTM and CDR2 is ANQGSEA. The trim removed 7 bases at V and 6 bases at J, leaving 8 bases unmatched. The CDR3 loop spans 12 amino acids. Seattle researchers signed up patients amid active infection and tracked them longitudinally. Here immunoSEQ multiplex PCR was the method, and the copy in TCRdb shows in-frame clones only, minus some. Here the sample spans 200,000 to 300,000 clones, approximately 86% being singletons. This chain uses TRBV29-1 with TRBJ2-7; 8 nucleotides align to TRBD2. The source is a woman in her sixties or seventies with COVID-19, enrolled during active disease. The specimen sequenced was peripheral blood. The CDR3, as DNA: TGCAGCGCCTCCCCGGGGGGGTTCGAGCAGTACTTC. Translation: CSASPGGFEQYF.